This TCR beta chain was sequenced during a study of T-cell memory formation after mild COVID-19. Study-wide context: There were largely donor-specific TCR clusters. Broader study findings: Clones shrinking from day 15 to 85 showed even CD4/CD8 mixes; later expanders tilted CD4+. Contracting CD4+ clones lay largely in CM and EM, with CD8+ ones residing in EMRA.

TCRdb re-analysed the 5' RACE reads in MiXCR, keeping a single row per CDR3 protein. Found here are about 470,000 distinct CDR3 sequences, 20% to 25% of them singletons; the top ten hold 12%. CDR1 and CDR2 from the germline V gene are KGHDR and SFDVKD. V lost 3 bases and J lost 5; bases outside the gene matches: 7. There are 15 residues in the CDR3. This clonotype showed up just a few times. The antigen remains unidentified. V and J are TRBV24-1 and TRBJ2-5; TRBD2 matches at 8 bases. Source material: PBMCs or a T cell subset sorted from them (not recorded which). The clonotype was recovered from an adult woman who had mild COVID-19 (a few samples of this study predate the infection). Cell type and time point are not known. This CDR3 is CATSDGSGSRETQYF. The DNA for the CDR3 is TGTGCCACCAGTGATGGGAGCGGGAGTCGGGAGACCCAGTACTTC.